The 20 T cell receptor beta chains in this list originate from one sample, sequenced in a study of shared clonotypes between healthy human individuals. The data were produced by immunoSEQ multiplex PCR, yet TCRdb's version contains in-frame clones alone and is incomplete. The sample holds about 2 million clones, over 85% seen once. What was sequenced was naive CD4+ T cells sorted from blood. Subset denoted: CD45RA+ positively selected. The source of these receptors is a man younger than 35 in good health.

V is TRBV7-9 and J is TRBJ1-3, with D hard to call. Trimming cost V 3 bases and J 4 bases, with 10 bases left between them. There are 14 residues in the CDR3. Germline-derived CDR1 and CDR2 are SEHNR and FQNEAQ (reference sequence). This chain's CDR3 is CASSFDTLGNTIYF. The CDR3 coding sequence is TGTGCCAGCAGCTTCGACACGCTAGGAAACACCATATATTTT.

The V call is TRBV6-6, the J call TRBJ1-4; tentative D call: TRBD1 (5 bases). CDR1 MNHNY and CDR2 SVGAGI come from the germline V gene (reference sequence). Trimming cost V 9 bases and J 7 bases, with 18 bases left between them. This CDR3 comprises 14 residues. In nucleotides, the CDR3 is TGTGCCAGTACTCAGGGAGGCCTCGGTGAAAAACTGTTTTTT. Protein sequence: CASTQGGLGEKLFF.

The genes are TRBV7-9 and TRBJ2-6; TRBD1 might be the D (6 bases). The CDR3 extends over 18 amino acids. Germline CDR1 SEHNR, CDR2 FQNEAQ (reference sequence). Trimming removed 7 bases at V and 0 bases at J, with 19 bases between. DNA of the CDR3: TGTGCCAGCACCAAAACCCGGGACACCAGCTCTGGGGCCAACGTCCTGACTTTC. It encodes CASTKTRDTSSGANVLTF.

The genes are TRBV6-1 and TRBJ1-2; tentative D call: TRBD1 (5 bases). CDR3 length: 14 amino acids. CDR1 and CDR2 from the germline V gene are MNHNS and SASEGT. Trimming shortened V by 8 bases and J by 4 bases, and 17 bases separated the two germline ends. CDR3 bases: TGTGCCAGCTGGACCCCTCCAGGGATCTATGGCTACACCTTC. This codes for CASWTPPGIYGYTF.

Worth noting for this clone: Other DNA sequences in this specimen translate into the identical CDR3. This sequence joins TRBV11-2 and TRBJ1-4; 10 bases are shared with TRBD1. The germline CDR1 and CDR2 sequences are SGHAT and FQNNGV. With 0 bases clipped from V and 7 bases from J, the junction kept 2 bases outside the gene matches. CDR3 size: 15 residues. CDR3 nucleotides: TGTGCCAGCAGCTTAGACGGGACAGGGGTTGAAAAACTGTTTTTT. Protein: CASSLDGTGVEKLFF.

With respect to this clone: Additional DNA sequences in this sample encode the identical CDR3. The chain combines TRBV7-9 with TRBJ2-3; no reliable D call. Germline lookup yields CDR1 SEHNR and CDR2 FQNEAQ (reference sequence). The ends were cut back, 5 bases at V and 0 bases at J, with 6 bases in the middle. The CDR3 length is 13 residues. The DNA of the CDR3 is TGTGCCAGCAGCCCCGACAGCACAGATACGCAGTATTTT. It is translated as CASSPDSTDTQYF.

The CDR3 region is CASSVRLADNEQFF. DNA for the CDR3: TGTGCCAGCAGCGTTAGGCTAGCGGACAATGAGCAGTTCTTC. This chain uses TRBV9 with TRBJ2-1; 7 nucleotides line up with TRBD2. The CDR3 covers 14 residues. V trimming: 2 bases; J trimming: 5 bases; junction bases outside the gene matches: 4. CDR1 SGDLS and CDR2 YYNGEE come from the germline V gene.

This clone has a count of ten or more. V usage is TRBV9 and J usage is TRBJ1-6, with D uncertain. V was pared by 0 bases and J by 5 bases, with 6 bases between. CDR1 is SGDLS and CDR2 is YYNGEE in the germline V gene. The CDR3 spans 14 residues. The CDR3 DNA sequence: TGTGCCAGCAGCGTAGAGGATGATAATTCACCCCTCCACTTT. Amino acids: CASSVEDDNSPLHF.

The rearrangement links TRBV7-3 to TRBJ2-1; no definite D call. The V gene lost 5 bases and the J gene lost 4 bases, with 15 bases spanning the gap. CDR1 SGHTA and CDR2 FQGTGA come from the germline V gene. This CDR3 has 15 amino acids. The CDR3 region is CASSPTWVSYNEQFF. The DNA for the CDR3 is TGTGCCAGCAGCCCAACATGGGTATCATACAATGAGCAGTTCTTC.

The chain couples TRBV5-1 to TRBJ2-1, with a tentative D call TRBD1 (6 bases). Per germline, CDR1 SGHRS and CDR2 YFSETQ. The CDR3 runs to 15 residues. The germline V and J ends were trimmed by 5 bases and 2 bases, with 14 bases remaining between them. DNA for the CDR3: TGCGCCAGCAGGACACGACAGGTACCCTACAATGAGCAGTTCTTC. Its translation: CASRTRQVPYNEQFF.

CDR3 sequence (DNA): TGTGCCAGCAGTTTAACGAACACTGAAGCTTTCTTT. Protein product: CASSLTNTEAFF. This chain joins TRBV2 and TRBJ1-1; D gene ambiguous. CDR3 length equals 12 residues. Per germline, CDR1 SNHLY and CDR2 FYNNEI. The V and J ends lost 5 bases and 1 base respectively, with 5 bases between them.

The chain is built from TRBV5-4 and TRBJ1-1; TRBD1 aligns across 7 bases. The CDR3 extends over 15 amino acids. After removal of 5 bases from V and 0 bases from J, the junction contained 7 bases not matched to a gene. CDR1 and CDR2 from the germline V gene are SGHNT and YYREEE (reference sequence). DNA for the CDR3: TGTGCCAGCAGTTCTCGGACAGGTTTGAACACTGAAGCTTTCTTT. Amino acids: CASSSRTGLNTEAFF.

V and J are TRBV5-4 and TRBJ1-2; no definite D call. Trimming cost V 1 base and J 4 bases, with 14 bases left between them. The CDR3 spans 15 residues. Germline CDR1 SGHNT, CDR2 YYREEE (reference sequence). Here the CDR3 reads CASSLIMAGVYGYTF. The CDR3 nucleotides are TGTGCCAGCAGCTTGATTATGGCTGGCGTCTATGGCTACACCTTC. Full variable domain (remainder filled in from reference TRBV5-4 and TRBJ1-2): ETGVTQSPTHLIKTRGQQVTLRCSSQSGHNTVSWYQQALGQGPQFIFQYYREEENGRGNFPPRFSGLQFPNYSSELNVNALELDDSALYLCASSLIMAGVYGYTFGSGTRLTVV.

The chain has TRBV7-2 and TRBJ2-1; D is undetermined. The CDR3 sequence is 14 residues long. Germline CDR1 reads SGHTA; CDR2 reads FQGNSA. V lost 7 bases and J 4 bases, leaving 14 bases between the germline ends. CDR3 amino acids: CASTTPLAYNEQFF. Written as DNA, the CDR3 is TGTGCCAGCACCACCCCACTGGCGTACAATGAGCAGTTCTTC.

This chain joins TRBV11-3 and TRBJ1-1; D is ambiguous. CDR1 is SGHNT and CDR2 is YENEEA in the germline V gene. Trimming pared 5 bases from V and 5 bases from J, leaving 18 bases between. The CDR3 extends over 15 amino acids. The CDR3 DNA sequence: TGTGCCAGCAGCACTCGGTCGGACCCGGGGACTGAAGCTTTCTTT. The encoded protein is CASSTRSDPGTEAFF.

The chain combines TRBV19 with TRBJ1-5; D is undetermined. Per germline, CDR1 LNHDA and CDR2 SQIVND (reference sequence). The length of the CDR3 is 15 residues. Trimming cost V 6 bases and J 0 bases, with 12 bases left between them. For the CDR3, the DNA is TGTGCCAGTAGGACACAAGCATATAGCAATCAGCCCCAGCATTTT. This encodes CASRTQAYSNQPQHF.

The chain couples TRBV4-1 to TRBJ1-3, with 12 bases matching TRBD1. J gave up 3 bases and V 6 bases, and 3 bases lay outside the gene matches. This CDR3 has 15 amino acids. Germline values: CDR1 MGHRA, CDR2 YSYEKL. CDR3 nucleotides: TGCGCCAGCAGTGGGACAGGGGGCTTTGGAAACACCATATATTTT. It encodes CASSGTGGFGNTIYF.

This clone has only one observation. The chain combines TRBV7-2 with TRBJ2-2; D may correspond to TRBD1 or TRBD2 (5 bases each). Germline-derived CDR1 and CDR2 are SGHTA and FQGNSA. V lost 3 bases to trimming and J lost 4 bases, with 12 bases between them. The CDR3 extends over 15 amino acids. The CDR3 sequence: CASSLGPFGTGELFF. The CDR3 coding sequence is TGTGCCAGCAGCTTGGGACCTTTTGGCACCGGGGAGCTGTTTTTT.

J is TRBJ1-6 and V is TRBV7-6, with 8 nucleotides matching TRBD1. V shed 4 bases, J shed 5 bases, and the junction held 7 bases outside the gene matches. The CDR3 length is 16 residues. The germline gives CDR1 SGHVS, CDR2 FNYEAQ. Here the CDR3 DNA reads TGTGCCAGCAGCTCGTGGACAGGGATACATAATTCACCCCTCCACTTT. Translation gives CASSSWTGIHNSPLHF.

The gene calls are TRBV12-5 and TRBJ1-1; D unresolved. The CDR3 is made up of 14 amino acids. Trimming cost V 2 bases and J 0 bases, with 7 bases left between them. Germline V CDR1 and CDR2: LGHNT, FRNRAP. The CDR3, as DNA: TGTGCTAGTGGTTTGAACTTTCTGAACACTGAAGCTTTCTTT. Translating it yields CASGLNFLNTEAFF.